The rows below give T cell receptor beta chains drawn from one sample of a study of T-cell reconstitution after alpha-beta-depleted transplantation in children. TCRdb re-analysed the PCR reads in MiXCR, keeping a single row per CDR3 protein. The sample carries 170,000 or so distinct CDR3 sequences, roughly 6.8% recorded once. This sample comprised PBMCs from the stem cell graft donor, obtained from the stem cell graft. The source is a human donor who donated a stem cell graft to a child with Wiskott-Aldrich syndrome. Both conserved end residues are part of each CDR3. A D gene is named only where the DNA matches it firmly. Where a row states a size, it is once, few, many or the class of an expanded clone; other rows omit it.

CASRGLGGLNTEAFF | TGTGCCAGCAGGGGACTTGGAGGATTGAACACTGAAGCTTTCTTT | TRBJ1-1 | NA | NA | TRBV6-1
CASSLGARSYNEQFF | TGCGCCAGCAGCTTGGGGGCACGCTCCTACAATGAGCAGTTCTTC | TRBJ2-1 | NA | many | TRBV5-1
CASSLGQSVNSPLHF | TGCGCCAGCAGCTTGGGACAGTCGGTTAATTCACCCCTCCACTTT | TRBJ1-6 | NA | NA | TRBV5-1
CASSFGRFAGELFF | TGTGCCAGCAGTTTTGGCAGGTTTGCCGGGGAGCTGTTTTTT | TRBJ2-2 | NA | many | TRBV12-3/TRBV12-4
CASSQGNRGTSTYEQYF | TGTGCCAGCAGCCAAGGAAACAGGGGGACATCTACCTACGAGCAGTACTTC | TRBJ2-7 | TRBD1 | many | TRBV4-2
CASSVPGTGEDTQYF | TGTGCCAGCAGCGTACCCGGGACAGGGGAAGATACGCAGTATTTT | TRBJ2-3 | TRBD1 | many | TRBV9
CASSLVPGGVTGELFF | TGCGCCAGCAGCTTGGTTCCAGGGGGGGTCACCGGGGAGCTGTTTTTT | TRBJ2-2 | NA | NA | TRBV5-1
CASQGLNTEAFF | TGCGCCAGCCAGGGGCTAAACACTGAAGCTTTCTTT | TRBJ1-1 | NA | few | TRBV5-1
CSARAGTRSSYEQYF | TGCAGTGCTAGAGCTGGGACCAGGAGCTCCTACGAGCAGTACTTC | TRBJ2-7 | NA | NA | TRBV20-1
CSASWGSEIYNEQFF | TGCAGTGCTAGCTGGGGTAGCGAGATATACAATGAGCAGTTCTTC | TRBJ2-1 | NA | many | TRBV20-1
CASSQPIVGPSSTDTQYF | TGTGCCAGCAGCCAACCAATCGTAGGACCTTCTAGCACAGATACGCAGTATTTT | TRBJ2-3 | NA | many | TRBV14
CATSRDKASGFTVF | TGTGCCACCAGCAGAGATAAGGCTAGCGGGTTTACCGTCTTC | TRBJ2-7 | TRBD2 | many | TRBV15
CASSLAAQGGSYEQYF | TGTGCCAGCAGCTTGGCCGCTCAGGGAGGGTCCTACGAGCAGTACTTC | TRBJ2-7 | TRBD2 | many | TRBV5-5
CASRNSYSYNEQFF | TGTGCCAGCCGAAACAGTTACTCCTACAATGAGCAGTTCTTC | TRBJ2-1 | NA | many | TRBV28
CASSLGRVGGDQPQHF | TGTGCCAGCAGTTTGGGCAGGGTAGGAGGGGATCAGCCCCAGCATTTT | TRBJ1-5 | NA | many | TRBV12-3/TRBV12-4
CASSDLAPRSYNEQFF | TGTGCCAGCAGTGACCTAGCGCCCCGGTCCTACAATGAGCAGTTCTTC | TRBJ2-1 | NA | many | TRBV2
CSARDPQGANQPQHF | TGCAGTGCTAGAGATCCCCAGGGGGCCAATCAGCCCCAGCATTTT | TRBJ1-5 | TRBD1 | many | TRBV20-1
CASNGVRQPQHF | TGTGCCAGCAACGGGGTTCGGCAGCCCCAGCATTTT | TRBJ1-5 | NA | many | TRBV21-1
CASSPGTGTDNYGYTF | TGTGCCAGCAGCCCCGGGACAGGGACCGACAACTATGGCTACACCTTC | TRBJ1-2 | TRBD1 | NA | TRBV7-9
CASSPLEQGAEAFF | TGCGCCAGCAGCCCCTTAGAGCAGGGTGCAGAAGCTTTCTTT | TRBJ1-1 | NA | many | TRBV5-1
CASILGQGWDNEQFF | TGTGCCAGCATATTGGGGCAGGGTTGGGACAATGAGCAGTTCTTC | TRBJ2-1 | NA | few | TRBV12-3/TRBV12-4
CASSSLNSGNTIYF | TGTGCCAGCAGTTCCCTAAACTCTGGAAACACCATATATTTT | TRBJ1-3 | NA | many | TRBV6-5
CASQGTGVPSSYNSPLHF | TGTGCCAGCCAGGGAACAGGGGTTCCGAGCTCCTATAATTCACCCCTCCACTTT | TRBJ1-6 | TRBD1 | NA | TRBV12-3/TRBV12-4